These T cell receptor beta chains were read from a single sample in a study of T cell responses to AZD1222 COVID-19 vaccine. The assay was immunoSEQ multiplex PCR, and TCRdb's table has in-frame clones only and misses some. The sample gives about 200,000 clones, around 93% of which show up once; less than 1.2% is in the top ten. The sample consisted of peripheral blood, taken 28 days after the second AZD1222 dose. These TCRs come from an adult who received the AZD1222 COVID-19 vaccine. Each CDR3 is given with its conserved first and last residue. The D gene is left open where the match is weak. The size of a clone is reported for some rows only, either as once, few or many, or as a class for expanded clones.

TRBV9,-,-,TRBJ1-5,TGTGCCAGCAGCGTAGCAGGGGATTACAATCAGCCCCAGCATTTT,CASSVAGDYNQPQHF
TRBV9,-,-,TRBJ2-7,TGTGCCAGCAGCGCCCGGGACTACGAGCAGTACTTC,CASSARDYEQYF
TRBV2,-,-,TRBJ1-1,TGTGCCAGCAGGTCAGCGGGGTACACTGAAGCTTTCTTT,CASRSAGYTEAFF
TRBV19,TRBD1,once,TRBJ2-5,TGTGCCAGTAGTGAGTACAGGGGGCCGAGGGGGACCCAGTACTTC,CASSEYRGPRGTQYF
TRBV10-3,-,-,TRBJ1-2,TGTGCCATCAGGGACAGCTCTTTCGATGGCTACACCTTC,CAIRDSSFDGYTF
TRBV7-9,-,-,TRBJ1-6,TGTGCCAGCAGCTCCCAGGGGACTTCGAATTCACCCCTCCACTTT,CASSSQGTSNSPLHF
TRBV7-2,TRBD1,once,TRBJ2-1,TGTGCCAGCAGCACCCAACAGGGGGCGAATGAGCAGTTCTTC,CASSTQQGANEQFF
TRBV4-1,TRBD1,-,TRBJ2-3,TGCGCCAGCAGCCTGGGACAGGGGGTAGATACGCAGTATTTT,CASSLGQGVDTQYF
TRBV7-2,-,-,TRBJ1-5,TGTGCCAGCAGCTTGGACGGGGCCCAGCCCCAGCATTTT,CASSLDGAQPQHF
TRBV18,TRBD1,-,TRBJ1-1,TGTGCCAGCTCACAACAGGGGGCTGCGACGACTGAAGCTTTCTTT,CASSQQGAATTEAFF
TRBV6-5,TRBD1,-,TRBJ1-1,TGTGCCAGCAGTATCAGGGGGCTGGTGCACACTGAAGCTTTCTTT,CASSIRGLVHTEAFF
TRBV30,-,-,TRBJ1-1,TGTGCCTGGAGATGGGGTGATTCGAACACTGAAGCTTTCTTT,CAWRWGDSNTEAFF
TRBV2,TRBD1,-,TRBJ1-2,TGTGCCAGCAGTCGACAGGGTGCTAACTATGGCTACACCTTC,CASSRQGANYGYTF
TRBV2,TRBD1,-,TRBJ2-1,TGTGCCAGCAGTGAGGAGGGACAGGGCTGGAATGAGCAGTTCTTC,CASSEEGQGWNEQFF
TRBV28,-,-,TRBJ2-5,TGTGCCAGCAGTGGTGAGCGGACAGGGCTCGCGGGGGACCTGGGGGAGACCCAGTACTTC,CASSGERTGLAGDLGETQYF
TRBV12-3/TRBV12-4,-,-,TRBJ2-3,TGTGCCAGCTCTAATTCGGATACGCAGTATTTT,CASSNSDTQYF
TRBV15,-,once,TRBJ2-1,TGTGCCACCAGCAGAGATCGGTCGAATGAGCAGTTCTTC,CATSRDRSNEQFF
TRBV10-3,TRBD1,-,TRBJ2-7,TGTGCCATCGGGGACAGGGAGTACGAGCAGTACTTC,CAIGDREYEQYF
TRBV4-1,TRBD1,once,TRBJ1-1,TGCGCCAGCAGCCATAGATCAACAGGGGGCTTGAACACTGAAGCTTTCTTT,CASSHRSTGGLNTEAFF
TRBV6-4,-,-,TRBJ2-1,TGTGCCAGCAGAATGGACAGCACAGGGGAGCAGTTCTTC,CASRMDSTGEQFF
TRBV11-3,TRBD2,-,TRBJ2-7,TGTGCCAGTTCCCCGAGCGGGGGGGCCGGCGAGCAGTACTTC,CASSPSGGAGEQYF
TRBV27,TRBD1,-,TRBJ2-7,TGTGCCAGCAGTTTTCGCCGGACAGGGGCTGAGGCCGAGCAGTACTTC,CASSFRRTGAEAEQYF
TRBV5-1,-,-,TRBJ2-7,TGCGCCAGCAGCTACGACCGGAGGAACCAGAACTTCGGCCCAATATACGAGCAGTACTTC,CASSYDRRNQNFGPIYEQYF
TRBV7-3,-,-,TRBJ2-3,TGTGCCAGCAGCCATCGGGACTTGAGAGATACGCAGTATTTT,CASSHRDLRDTQYF
TRBV18,TRBD1,-,TRBJ1-3,TGTGCCAGCTCAGCTCAGGGGGCGCTTGGAAACACCATATATTTT,CASSAQGALGNTIYF
TRBV7-9,-,once,TRBJ1-1,TGTGCCAGCAGCTTAGGGGGGCTGAACACTGAAGCTTTCTTT,CASSLGGLNTEAFF
TRBV9,-,-,TRBJ1-1,TGTGCCAGCAGCCTACCGGACAAATACACTGAAGCTTTCTTT,CASSLPDKYTEAFF
TRBV27,-,-,TRBJ1-1,TGTGCCAGCAGAGGGGGGTACACTGAAGCTTTCTTT,CASRGGYTEAFF
TRBV5-5,-,-,TRBJ2-7,TGTGCCAGCAGCTTGATCAGTTCTTACGAGCAGTACTTC,CASSLISSYEQYF
TRBV7-6,-,-,TRBJ1-5,TGTGCCAGCAGCTTAGCGGACGGAAACAATCAGCCCCAGCATTTT,CASSLADGNNQPQHF
TRBV28,-,-,TRBJ1-5,TGTGCCAGCAATTCACCGGCCGCGGGGGGTCAGCCCCAGCATTTT,CASNSPAAGGQPQHF
TRBV28,-,-,TRBJ2-7,TGTGCCAGCCGCGCCCCAAGACCCAGCTCCTACGAGCAGTACTTC,CASRAPRPSSYEQYF
TRBV5-6,-,-,TRBJ1-4,TGTGCCAGCAGCTTCGGCCAAACTAATGAAAAACTGTTTTTT,CASSFGQTNEKLFF
TRBV5-1,-,-,TRBJ1-1,TGCGCCAGCAGCTTGCTCCCAGGGAGCACTGAAGCTTTCTTT,CASSLLPGSTEAFF
TRBV19,TRBD1,-,TRBJ1-4,TGTGCCAGTAGTAACGGACAGGGACGGTTTGCAACTAATGAAAAACTGTTTTTT,CASSNGQGRFATNEKLFF